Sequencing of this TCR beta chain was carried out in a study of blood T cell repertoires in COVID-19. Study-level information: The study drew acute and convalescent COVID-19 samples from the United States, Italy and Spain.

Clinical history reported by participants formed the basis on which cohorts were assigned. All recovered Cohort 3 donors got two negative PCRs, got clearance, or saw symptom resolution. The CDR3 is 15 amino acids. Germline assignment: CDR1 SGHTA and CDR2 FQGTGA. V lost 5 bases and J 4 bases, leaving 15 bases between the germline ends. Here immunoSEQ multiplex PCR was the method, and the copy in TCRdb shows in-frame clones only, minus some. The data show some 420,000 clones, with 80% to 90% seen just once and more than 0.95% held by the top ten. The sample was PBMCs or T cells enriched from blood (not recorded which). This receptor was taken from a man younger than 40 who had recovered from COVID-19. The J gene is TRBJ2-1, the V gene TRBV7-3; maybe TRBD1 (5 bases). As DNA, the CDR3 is TGTGCCAGCAGCCCGGACAATGAAAATTACAATGAGCAGTTCTTC. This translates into CASSPDNENYNEQFF.